This T cell receptor beta chain emerged from a study of high-grade serous ovarian cancer treatment subgroups. Whole-study context: Each sample yielded on average approximately 7,700 unique TCR beta rearrangements from some 15,000 reads. The study's findings and limits: These tumor repertoires lack spatial information from bulk sequencing. Same-patient tumor repertoires overlapped at about 0.11 to 0.8; different patients barely overlapped. Higher neoantigen levels went with greater TCR clonal relatedness.

Turning to this clone: Its antigen is unidentified.

Tumor samples were obtained before definitive surgery or chemotherapy. TCRdb's table, derived via immunoSEQ multiplex PCR, lists solely in-frame clones and lacks some. The sample records under 7,000 clones, about 70% being singletons. The receptor was derived from a human donor with high-grade serous ovarian cancer. Material for sequencing was tumor tissue.

The CDR3 sequence is CATSRNTEAFF. In DNA form, the CDR3 reads TGTGCCACCAGCAGGAACACTGAAGCTTTCTTT. This chain links TRBV15 with TRBJ1-1; D is uncertain. Trimming cost V 3 bases and J 1 base, with 0 bases left between them. Per germline, CDR1 LNHNV and CDR2 YYDKDF (reference sequence). The CDR3 is 11 residues long.